The rows below give T cell receptor beta chains drawn from one sample of a study of blood T cell repertoires in COVID-19. Profiled with immunoSEQ multiplex PCR; TCRdb holds only in-frame clones, not every one. In the table there are 150,000 to 200,000 clones, around nine tenths of which are singletons. Sequenced: peripheral blood. These receptors were collected from a man aged 35 to 55 with acute or convalescent COVID-19. The CDR3 runs from the conserved cysteine through the conserved F or W. The D gene is left open where the match is weak. Size tells how often a clone was seen (once, few, many) or the class of an expanded clone, and some rows leave it out.

V gene: TRBV7-9; clone size: NA; D gene: NA; J gene: TRBJ1-2; CDR3 protein: CASSLGQGQNYGYTF; CDR3 DNA: TGTGCCAGCAGCTTAGGACAAGGCCAGAACTATGGCTACACCTTC
V gene: TRBV19; clone size: few; D gene: NA; J gene: TRBJ1-1; CDR3 protein: CASRARDFQSVTEAFF; CDR3 DNA: TGTGCCAGTCGGGCTAGGGACTTCCAGTCGGTCACTGAAGCTTTCTTT
V gene: TRBV2; clone size: NA; D gene: NA; J gene: TRBJ2-2; CDR3 protein: CASAAQGQFTGELFF; CDR3 DNA: TGTGCCAGCGCCGCGCAAGGACAGTTCACCGGGGAGCTGTTTTTT
V gene: TRBV10-2; clone size: NA; D gene: TRBD2; J gene: TRBJ2-3; CDR3 protein: CASRASGVITDTQYF; CDR3 DNA: TGCGCCAGCAGAGCTAGCGGGGTTATCACAGATACGCAGTATTTT
V gene: TRBV6-2/TRBV6-3; clone size: NA; D gene: NA; J gene: TRBJ1-2; CDR3 protein: CASSYSDRPNYGYTF; CDR3 DNA: TGTGCCAGCAGTTACTCGGACAGACCTAACTATGGCTACACCTTC
V gene: TRBV25-1; clone size: NA; D gene: NA; J gene: TRBJ1-1; CDR3 protein: CASTEGGQEAFF; CDR3 DNA: TGTGCCAGCACGGAGGGGGGGCAGGAAGCTTTCTTT
V gene: TRBV19; clone size: NA; D gene: TRBD2; J gene: TRBJ2-3; CDR3 protein: CASSAVPGLAGGPTDTQYF; CDR3 DNA: TGTGCCAGTAGTGCTGTCCCGGGACTAGCGGGGGGGCCCACAGATACGCAGTATTTT
V gene: TRBV11-2; clone size: NA; D gene: NA; J gene: TRBJ1-5; CDR3 protein: CASSLGGGLNQPQHF; CDR3 DNA: TGTGCCAGCAGCTTAGGCGGCGGTCTCAATCAGCCCCAGCATTTT
V gene: TRBV7-3; clone size: NA; D gene: TRBD1; J gene: TRBJ2-3; CDR3 protein: CASSLKGQGADTQYF; CDR3 DNA: TGTGCCAGCAGCTTAAAGGGGCAGGGGGCAGATACGCAGTATTTT
V gene: TRBV6-6; clone size: NA; D gene: TRBD1; J gene: TRBJ2-2; CDR3 protein: CASRLRDRNTGELFF; CDR3 DNA: TGTGCCAGCAGGCTCCGGGACAGAAACACCGGGGAGCTGTTTTTT
V gene: TRBV2; clone size: NA; D gene: NA; J gene: TRBJ1-1; CDR3 protein: CASSKDSVNTEAFF; CDR3 DNA: TGTGCCAGCAGTAAGGACTCCGTGAACACTGAAGCTTTCTTT
V gene: TRBV27; clone size: NA; D gene: TRBD2; J gene: TRBJ2-3; CDR3 protein: CASSLGAGVTDTQYF; CDR3 DNA: TGTGCCAGCAGTCTGGGCGCGGGGGTGACAGATACGCAGTATTTT
V gene: TRBV30; clone size: few; D gene: TRBD1; J gene: TRBJ2-7; CDR3 protein: CAWWTGFEQYF; CDR3 DNA: TGTGCCTGGTGGACAGGATTCGAGCAGTACTTC
V gene: TRBV6-6; clone size: once; D gene: NA; J gene: TRBJ1-1; CDR3 protein: CASRVETEAFF; CDR3 DNA: TGTGCCAGCCGGGTGGAGACTGAAGCTTTCTTT
V gene: TRBV10-1; clone size: NA; D gene: TRBD1; J gene: TRBJ2-2; CDR3 protein: CATSRTGTGELFF; CDR3 DNA: TGCGCCACTTCGAGGACAGGGACCGGGGAGCTGTTTTTT
V gene: TRBV5-1; clone size: NA; D gene: TRBD1; J gene: TRBJ1-4; CDR3 protein: CASSLGEGTGDNEKLFF; CDR3 DNA: TGCGCCAGCAGCTTGGGCGAGGGGACAGGGGACAATGAAAAACTGTTTTTT
V gene: TRBV2; clone size: NA; D gene: NA; J gene: TRBJ1-1; CDR3 protein: CASSEMAQGKAFF; CDR3 DNA: TGTGCCAGCAGTGAGATGGCCCAGGGCAAAGCTTTCTTT
V gene: TRBV5-5; clone size: NA; D gene: TRBD1; J gene: TRBJ1-2; CDR3 protein: CASSSSTGNYGYTF; CDR3 DNA: TGTGCCAGCAGCTCATCGACAGGGAACTATGGCTACACCTTC
V gene: TRBV10-1; clone size: NA; D gene: NA; J gene: TRBJ2-7; CDR3 protein: CASSSTGGVNEQYF; CDR3 DNA: TGCGCCAGCAGTTCTACGGGGGGCGTAAACGAGCAGTACTTC
V gene: TRBV2; clone size: NA; D gene: TRBD2; J gene: TRBJ2-1; CDR3 protein: CASSFRLAGVLNEQFF; CDR3 DNA: TGTGCCAGCAGCTTTAGACTAGCGGGGGTTCTCAATGAGCAGTTCTTC
V gene: TRBV2; clone size: NA; D gene: NA; J gene: TRBJ1-5; CDR3 protein: CASSAGSTADQPQHF; CDR3 DNA: TGTGCCAGCAGCGCGGGGTCTACGGCGGATCAGCCCCAGCATTTT
V gene: TRBV5-5; clone size: NA; D gene: NA; J gene: TRBJ1-2; CDR3 protein: CASSRGWTDYGYTF; CDR3 DNA: TGTGCCAGCAGCCGCGGGTGGACAGACTATGGCTACACCTTC
V gene: TRBV27; clone size: NA; D gene: TRBD1; J gene: TRBJ1-1; CDR3 protein: CASSSDRASAFF; CDR3 DNA: TGTGCCAGCAGTTCCGACAGGGCCTCAGCTTTCTTT
V gene: TRBV7-8; clone size: NA; D gene: TRBD1; J gene: TRBJ1-5; CDR3 protein: CASSKRTRGGDEPQHF; CDR3 DNA: TGTGCCAGCAGCAAAAGGACGCGAGGGGGCGATGAGCCCCAGCATTTT
V gene: TRBV7-3; clone size: NA; D gene: TRBD2; J gene: TRBJ2-1; CDR3 protein: CASSLRGGSPYNEQFF; CDR3 DNA: TGTGCCAGCAGCTTAAGGGGGGGGTCCCCCTACAATGAGCAGTTCTTC
V gene: TRBV28; clone size: once; D gene: NA; J gene: TRBJ2-4; CDR3 protein: CASTPGGAKNIQYF; CDR3 DNA: TGTGCCAGCACCCCCGGAGGGGCCAAAAACATTCAGTACTTC
V gene: TRBV7-3; clone size: NA; D gene: NA; J gene: TRBJ2-7; CDR3 protein: CASSLNGYEQYF; CDR3 DNA: TGTGCCAGCAGCTTAAACGGCTACGAGCAGTACTTC
V gene: TRBV5-8; clone size: NA; D gene: TRBD1; J gene: TRBJ1-4; CDR3 protein: CASSLGQGPINEKLFF; CDR3 DNA: TGTGCCAGCAGCTTGGGACAGGGGCCAATTAATGAAAAACTGTTTTTT
V gene: TRBV7-2; clone size: NA; D gene: NA; J gene: TRBJ2-5; CDR3 protein: CASSLYAGRAQYF; CDR3 DNA: TGTGCCAGCAGCCTCTACGCGGGACGAGCCCAGTACTTC